The next 7 T cell receptor beta chains were all read from a single sample in a study of post-analysis software for immune sequencing data (dated by TCRdb to between 2014 and 2017). Summary of the overall study and its limitations: Patients showed significantly higher frequencies than controls for roughly five TRBV segments, among them TRBV5-6, TRBV5-1 and TRBV20-1.

For these TCRs, the target antigens are not known. The library came from PCR. Sequencing took place on an Illumina HiSeq 2500. To reduce PCR and sequencing biases, unique molecular identifiers were incorporated into the TCR beta cDNA libraries. TCRdb reprocessed the public reads (quality trimming at Q25 with fastp, clone calling with MiXCR) and kept in-frame beta chains. Each CDR3 protein appears once, grouped with its most common genes and DNA. In all, the sample holds hundreds of thousands of distinct CDR3 sequences, and about 32% of those were seen once. The ten largest clones represent under 0.7% of the sample. Material for sequencing was blood. Receptors originate from a girl aged 10 to 17 with multiple sclerosis.

The chain is built from TRBV7-9 and TRBJ2-1; the D is unclear. V was cut by 8 bases and J by 10 bases, with 9 bases left in between. CDR3 length: 10 amino acids. CDR1 and CDR2 from the germline V gene are SEHNR and FQNEAQ (reference sequence). DNA of the CDR3: TGTGCCAGCGCCGGAGACGAGCAGTTCTTC. Translated: CASAGDEQFF.

The rearrangement uses TRBV11-2 and TRBJ2-1; TRBD2 might be the D (5 bases). The CDR3 covers 15 residues. Trimming left V 5 bases short and J 1 base short, with 12 bases between. The germline V gene encodes CDR1 SGHAT and CDR2 FQNNGV. DNA of the CDR3: TGTGCCAGCAGCCGCGGGCAGAATTCCTACAATGAGCAGTTCTTC. It translates to CASSRGQNSYNEQFF.

There are a few counts of this clonotype. This chain joins TRBV6-2 or TRBV6-3 and TRBJ1-5, with TRBD1 as a possible D gene (5 bases). V lost 0 bases, J lost 1 base, and 19 bases lay in between. Per the germline V gene, CDR1 is MNHEY and CDR2 is SVGEGT. The CDR3 runs to 19 residues. The CDR3 loop reads CASSYSGRVGVGSNQPQHF. CDR3 nucleotides: TGTGCCAGCAGTTACTCGGGCAGGGTTGGAGTCGGAAGCAATCAGCCCCAGCATTTT.

The chain combines TRBV9 with TRBJ2-7, with TRBD1 as a possible D gene (5 bases). The ends were cut back, 0 bases at V and 3 bases at J, with 13 bases in the middle. This CDR3 has 15 amino acids. Germline assignment: CDR1 SGDLS and CDR2 YYNGEE. The CDR3 nucleotides are TGTGCCAGCAGCGTAGGAAGGGGAAGGGACTACGAGCAGTACTTC. Translation: CASSVGRGRDYEQYF. The entire variable domain, with the rest obtained from reference TRBV9 and TRBJ2-7, is as follows: DSGVTQTPKHLITATGQRVTLRCSPRSGDLSVYWYQQSLDQGLQFLIQYYNGEERAKGNILERFSAQQFPDLHSELNLSSLELGDSALYFCASSVGRGRDYEQYFGPGTRLTVT.

The V and J genes are TRBV20-1 and TRBJ2-1; TRBD2 aligns across 15 bases. Germline V gene data show CDR1 as DFQATT and CDR2 as SNEGSKA (reference sequence). J was trimmed by 1 base and V by 4 bases; bases with no gene match: 8. The CDR3 spans 18 residues. CDR3 DNA: TGCAGTGCTACAATGGGACTAGCGGGAGGAATATCCTACAATGAGCAGTTCTTC. Its translation: CSATMGLAGGISYNEQFF.

This chain joins TRBV12-5 and TRBJ2-7, with no clear D. There are 12 residues in the CDR3. In germline, CDR1 is LGHNT, CDR2 FRNRAP. Trimming cost V 1 base and J 3 bases, with 4 bases left between them. The CDR3 DNA is TGTGCTAGTGGTTTGGGTATCTACGAGCAGTACTTC. Its protein is CASGLGIYEQYF.

The chain carries TRBV5-1 and TRBJ1-2; 7 positions agree with TRBD1. Germline trimming cut 4 bases from V and 4 bases from J; bases unmatched to any gene: 7. The CDR3 has 14 residues. The germline V gene encodes CDR1 SGHRS and CDR2 YFSETQ. The CDR3 loop reads CASSPGQHPYGYTF. The CDR3 nucleotides are TGCGCCAGCAGCCCGGGACAGCACCCCTATGGCTACACCTTC.